This TCR beta chain was observed in a study of blood T cell repertoires in COVID-19. Study details: COVID-19 samples from acute and convalescent phases originated in the United States, Italy and Spain. T cells, B-cell-depleted T cells, or PBMCs supplied cDNA or gDNA.

Trimming took off 1 base at V and 5 bases at J, with 11 bases between the two ends. CDR1 is MNHNS, CDR2 SASEGT, per germline. The CDR3 spans 14 residues. TCRdb's table, derived via immunoSEQ multiplex PCR, lists solely in-frame clones and lacks some. The repertoire has about 300,000 clones, 70% to 90% of them found once; the top ten carry 4.5% to 7%. Categorization into cohorts depended on clinical history that participants reported. Sequenced material: PBMCs or T cells enriched from blood (not recorded which). The J gene is TRBJ2-5, the V gene TRBV6-1; D remains ambiguous. This sequence originates from a woman aged 25 to 45 who had recovered from COVID-19. Here the CDR3 DNA reads TGTGCCAGCAGTGAAGGGCACCGCCTGGAGACCCAGTACTTC. Its protein product is CASSEGHRLETQYF.